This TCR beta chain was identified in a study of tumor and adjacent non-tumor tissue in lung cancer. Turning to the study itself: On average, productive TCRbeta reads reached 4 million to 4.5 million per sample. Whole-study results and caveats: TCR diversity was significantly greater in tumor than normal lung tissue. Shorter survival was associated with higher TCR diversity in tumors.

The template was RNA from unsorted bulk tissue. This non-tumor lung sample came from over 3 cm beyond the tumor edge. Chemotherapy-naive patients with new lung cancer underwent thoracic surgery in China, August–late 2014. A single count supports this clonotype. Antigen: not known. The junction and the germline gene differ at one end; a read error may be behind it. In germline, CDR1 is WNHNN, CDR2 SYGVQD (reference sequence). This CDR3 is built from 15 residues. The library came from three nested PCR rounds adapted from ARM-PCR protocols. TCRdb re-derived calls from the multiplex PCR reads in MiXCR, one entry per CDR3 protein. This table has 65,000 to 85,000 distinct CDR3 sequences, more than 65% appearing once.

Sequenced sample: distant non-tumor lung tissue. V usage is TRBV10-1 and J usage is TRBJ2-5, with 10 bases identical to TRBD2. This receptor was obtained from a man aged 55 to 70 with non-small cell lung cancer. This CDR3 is CVSSDQTSGLESQYF. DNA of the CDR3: TGCGTCAGCAGTGATCAGACTAGCGGGTTAGAGTCCCAGTACTTC.